The clone carrying this T cell receptor beta chain has a count of ten or more. Its target is not known. Bulk TCR library preparation followed previously described methods with listed TCR primers. TCRdb re-called the PCR reads with MiXCR, one entry per CDR3 protein. The sample has some 65,000 distinct CDR3 sequences, 18% seen once. The sample is drawn from a study of molecular identifiers for immune sequencing clone quantification. About the study: Replicate runs used RNA from about 20,000 or 100,000 naive CD8 cells, which was split five ways into aliquots, and four of those aliquots were then sequenced. Notes on the study in general: Shared barcodes on identical TCR molecules could underestimate the sizes of highly expanded clones.

Naive CD8 libraries were made from around 20,000 to 1,000,000 sorted cells, and they used 10%, 30% or 50% RNA. With 1 base removed from V and 9 bases from J, the gap between germline ends came to 7 bases. The CDR3 covers 12 residues. Per germline, CDR1 SGHDN and CDR2 FVKESK. This chain uses TRBV14 with TRBJ1-5, with no clear D. The source of this sequence is a human donor in good health. Some libraries in this study had Jurkat cell RNA spiked in. The specimen was naive CD8+ T cells from blood, with Jurkat cell RNA spiked in. The subset is: FACS-sorted CD8+CD4-CCR7+CD45RA+ naive T cells. CDR3 residues: CASSQGGGPQHF. The CDR3, as DNA: TGTGCCAGCAGCCAAGGGGGAGGGCCCCAGCATTTT.